This T cell receptor beta chain derives from a study of cytomegalovirus exposure and HLA in healthy donors. Study-wide results and limits: Reportedly, diagnosis of cytomegalovirus status by the classifier showed high specificity and sensitivity. A few chains tied to CMV proved CMV antigen-specific in vitro. According to a subsequent analysis, TCR clusters from the first cohort were inclined to appear together in the roughly 120 validation repertoires.

Libraries were prepared by immunoSEQ multiplex PCR; TCRdb keeps only in-frame clonotypes and omits some of them. Among about 160,000 clones listed, approximately 87% were seen once. Remarks on this clone: Its antigen remains unknown.

The CDR3 is 13 residues long. Germline V gene data show CDR1 as SGHRS and CDR2 as YFSETQ. Trimming left V 1 base short and J 4 bases short, with 8 bases between. The chain employs TRBV5-1 and TRBJ2-5; D is unresolved. The origin of this receptor is a woman aged 25-40 years in good health and CMV-seronegative. Sample: PBMCs. The CDR3 loop reads CASSLPGRETQYF. The CDR3 DNA reads TGCGCCAGCAGCTTGCCGGGTAGAGAGACCCAGTACTTC.